This TCR beta chain was observed in a study of T cell clonality in common variable immunodeficiency (dated by TCRdb to 2013 to 2016). Overall study results and their limits: Even though DNA input was equal, the average per sample came to 65,000 to 85,000 unique sequences for controls compared with 25,000 to 40,000 for CVID samples. According to the authors, figuring out what caused the increased clonality in CVID would require sequencing the repertoires of T cell subpopulations. TCRbeta clonality was higher in CVID subjects than in healthy controls (t-test p = 0.018), and the increase was most characteristic of about a third of subjects. CVID subjects shared fewer TCRbeta clones with each other than healthy controls did (p < 0.0001). Fewer deletions and N-nucleotide insertions were reportedly observed in CVID TCRbeta sequences, and highly modified clones with 13 or more V deletions were reportedly absent from CVID TCRbeta sequences. Correlations of repertoire features with clinical complications were constrained by heterogeneity among patients within the CVID cohort.

CVID samples and control samples contributed equivalent amounts of genomic DNA as sequencing input. For every sample, a 60 bp segment covering the rearranged TCRbeta CDR3 region was amplified and then sequenced. The immunoSEQ assay, a bias-corrected multiplex PCR combined with high-throughput sequencing, was used to amplify TCRbeta. As for the original processing: Every unique nucleotide sequence counted as a clone and was annotated with V, D and J genes, copy number and frequency. Sequences were labeled productive if in frame, and non-productive if out of frame or containing stop codons. As previously described, Shannon's entropy was used to calculate clonality. The predicted amino acid sequences of productive clones were used to derive the mean CDR3 Kyte-Doolittle hydropathy. Scaled V gene usage was hierarchically clustered using Manhattan distance and complete linkage with the R hclust function. Sharing of clones by CDR3 amino acid sequence was evaluated through resampling of 12 repertoires per group over 100 rounds. Repertoires were searched for roughly 70 published EBV-specific and 245 published CMV-specific TCRbeta sequences. Analysis left out a couple of CVID samples that produced under 10,000 sequences, so 45 or so CVID repertoires remained. TCRdb retrieved this table from immuneACCESS and kept in-frame rearrangements only. Not all clones are present; in checked studies, unresolved V genes account for under half, and no reason is known for the remainder. That table gives V, J and clone size, and the DNA gave D and trimming. In this sample the table shows tens of thousands of clones, and no singletons are among them. The ten largest make up 3.5% to 4.5% of the sample.

From a lookup of the germline V gene (reference sequence), CDR1 and CDR2 are SGHNT and YYREEE. V is reduced by 4 bases and J by 4 bases, leaving a spacing of 17 bases between them. The CDR3 holds 15 amino acids from the cysteine to the phenylalanine. The DNA has 36 bases, all within the CDR3, and is read from base 1. This clone was picked up many times. Its antigen remains unidentified. The read stops 3 residues short of the end of the CDR3; the missing end is completed from the germline J gene. Most CVID patients and most healthy controls were of Caucasian heritage. From each donor, 5 to 8 ml of heparinized peripheral whole blood was collected. Genomic DNA from adults with common variable immune deficiency (CVID) and from healthy adult controls was used for sequencing of TCRbeta CDR3 repertoires. The control group comprised approximately 22 healthy adult volunteers, around 12 female and roughly ten male, aged roughly 23 to 70 years with a mean age of approximately 35. Diluted blood was subjected to density centrifugation over Hypaque 1077 or Ficoll-Paque for isolation of peripheral blood mononuclear cells. Genomic DNA was obtained from unsorted mononuclear cells using either Qiagen column purification or a centrifugation-based method.

The material sequenced was peripheral blood mononuclear cells. The rearrangement joined TRBV5-4 to TRBJ1-2; a weak D assignment points to TRBD1 (6 bases agree). The sequence derives from a person aged 18 to 75 in good health. For the CDR3, the sequence is CASSNRVAGVYGYTF. The covered CDR3 bases are TGTGCCAGCAGCAACCGGGTGGCAGGGGTCTATGGC.